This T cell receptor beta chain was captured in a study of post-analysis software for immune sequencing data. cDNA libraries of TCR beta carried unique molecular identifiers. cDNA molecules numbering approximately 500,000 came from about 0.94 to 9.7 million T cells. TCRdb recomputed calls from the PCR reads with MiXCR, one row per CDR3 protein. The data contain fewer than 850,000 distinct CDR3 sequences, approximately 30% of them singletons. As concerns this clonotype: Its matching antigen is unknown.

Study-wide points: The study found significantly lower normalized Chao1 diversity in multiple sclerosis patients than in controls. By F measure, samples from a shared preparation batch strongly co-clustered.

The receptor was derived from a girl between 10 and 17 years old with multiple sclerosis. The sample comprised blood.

CDR3 loop: CSARDFVASSYNEQFF. The CDR3 coding sequence is TGCAGTGCTAGAGATTTTGTGGCTAGCTCCTACAATGAGCAGTTCTTC. The rearrangement uses TRBV20-1 and TRBJ2-1, with D unclear. The CDR3 has 16 residues. CDR1 and CDR2 from the germline V gene are DFQATT and SNEGSKA (reference sequence). V lost 0 bases and J lost 0, with 12 bases in between.